Following are 17 T cell receptor beta chains from one sample sequenced in a study of blood T cell repertoires in COVID-19. Measured with immunoSEQ multiplex PCR; TCRdb has only the in-frame clones, and not every one. The sample shows roughly 150,000 clones, approximately 80% of them seen only once. The sequencing sample was made of peripheral blood. The receptors come from a woman between 45 and 65 years old with acute or convalescent COVID-19.

The J gene is TRBJ2-1, the V gene TRBV19, with TRBD1 matching 9 bases. The CDR3 totals 15 residues. From germline, CDR1 is LNHDA and CDR2 SQIVND (reference sequence). With 6 bases clipped from V and 6 bases from J, the junction kept 9 bases outside the gene matches. The CDR3: CASRPHRGPSNEQFF. CDR3 in DNA: TGTGCCAGTAGGCCTCACAGGGGGCCCTCCAATGAGCAGTTCTTC.

This clone was observed a handful of times. The genes are TRBV7-2 and TRBJ2-2; D ambiguous. Per germline, CDR1 SGHTA and CDR2 FQGNSA. Trimming stripped 11 bases from V and 2 bases from J, with 9 bases between. This CDR3 contains 12 residues. Here the CDR3 reads CAWQDNTGELFF. The CDR3 DNA sequence: TGTGCCTGGCAGGATAACACCGGGGAGCTGTTTTTT.

The genes are TRBV2 and TRBJ2-3; 10 bases fit TRBD2. This CDR3 comprises 15 residues. Germline V gene sequence: CDR1 SNHLY, CDR2 FYNNEI. V trimming: 7 bases; J trimming: 2 bases; junction bases outside the gene matches: 6. CDR3 coding DNA: TGTGCCAGCACCCGGACTAGCGGCACCACAGATACGCAGTATTTT. This translates into CASTRTSGTTDTQYF.

The rearrangement uses TRBV12-3 or TRBV12-4 and TRBJ2-7; no firm D call. The V end was cut by 6 bases, the J end by 6 bases, with 12 bases between. CDR3 size: 12 residues. CDR3: CASSLLPGEQYF. The DNA for the CDR3 is TGTGCCAGCAGCCTCCTACCTGGCGAGCAGTACTTC.

This clone has only one observation. This chain links TRBV14 with TRBJ1-4; no clear D. There are 12 residues in the CDR3. CDR1 SGHDN and CDR2 FVKESK come from the germline V gene. Trimming cost V 3 bases and J 8 bases, with 7 bases left between them. The CDR3 DNA reads TGTGCCAGCAGCCAGGCTAGAGAAAAACTGTTTTTT. Protein sequence: CASSQAREKLFF. Looking up the rest from reference TRBV14 and TRBJ1-4 gives the full variable domain: EAGVTQFPSHSVIEKGQTVTLRCDPISGHDNLYWYRRVMGKEIKFLLHFVKESKQDESGMPNNRFLAERTGGTYSTLKVQPAELEDSGVYFCASSQAREKLFFGSGTQLSVL.

This chain links TRBV2 with TRBJ2-3; possible D gene TRBD1, 5 bases. The CDR3 is 15 amino acids. Per the germline V gene, CDR1 is SNHLY and CDR2 is FYNNEI. V dropped 3 bases and J dropped 1 base, with 11 bases sitting between them. The CDR3 bases are TGTGCCAGCAGTGAGGACACTGTTGGCACAGATACGCAGTATTTT. This codes for CASSEDTVGTDTQYF.

This clone has just one count. The rearrangement links TRBV5-1 to TRBJ2-3, with D possibly matching TRBD2 (5 bases). Trimming left V 1 base short and J 0 bases short, with 9 bases between. The CDR3 contains 15 residues. Germline V gene lookup returns CDR1 SGHRS and CDR2 YFSETQ. CDR3 nucleotide sequence: TGCGCCAGCAGCTTGAGGAGCGGCAGCACAGATACGCAGTATTTT. It yields the protein CASSLRSGSTDTQYF.

The chain is built from TRBV5-1 and TRBJ1-2, with TRBD1 matching over 10 bases. The CDR3 runs to 14 residues. CDR1 is SGHRS, CDR2 YFSETQ, per germline. The J segment lost 7 bases and the V segment lost 5 bases, leaving 8 bases of the junction unmatched. The CDR3 DNA sequence: TGCGCCAGCAGGATTGCGGGGACAGGGGCTGGCTACACCTTC. Protein product: CASRIAGTGAGYTF.

The CDR3 sequence is CASSLQMNTEAFF. The CDR3 DNA reads as TGTGCCAGCAGTTTACAAATGAACACTGAAGCTTTCTTT. This chain joins TRBV28 and TRBJ1-1; D unresolved. This CDR3 contains 13 residues. Germline V CDR1 and CDR2: MDHEN, SYDVKM. The V gene lost 2 bases and the J gene lost 0 bases, with 4 bases spanning the gap. Full variable domain (rest looked up from reference TRBV28 and TRBJ1-1): DVKVTQSSRYLVKRTGEKVFLECVQDMDHENMFWYRQDPGLGLRLIYFSYDVKMKEKGDIPEGYSVSREKKERFSLILESASTNQTSMYLCASSLQMNTEAFFGQGTRLTVV.

This clone occurred once. The J gene is TRBJ1-4, the V gene TRBV11-2; tentatively, D is TRBD1 (6 bases). Trimming cost V 5 bases and J 8 bases, with 18 bases left between them. Germline V CDR1 and CDR2: SGHAT, FQNNGV. This CDR3 comprises 15 residues. The CDR3 spells CASSPKGHPGEKLFF. The CDR3 nucleotides are TGTGCCAGCAGCCCGAAGGGACACCCCGGAGAAAAACTGTTTTTT.

The chain joins TRBV9 to TRBJ1-6, with D possibly matching TRBD1 (5 bases). V was shortened by 3 bases and J by 8 bases, with 12 bases between the two germline ends. Germline values: CDR1 SGDLS, CDR2 YYNGEE. The CDR3 consists of 14 residues. CDR3 residues: CASSDRLDYSPLHF. CDR3 nucleotide sequence: TGTGCCAGCAGCGACAGGCTTGACTATTCACCCCTCCACTTT.

This clone has just one count. The V gene is TRBV7-2, the J gene TRBJ2-5; tentative D call: TRBD1 (8 bases). Germline V lookup: CDR1 SGHTA, CDR2 FQGNSA. Trimming pared 6 bases from V and 5 bases from J, leaving 16 bases between. The CDR3 is made up of 14 amino acids. This CDR3 reads CASRRDRGGETQYF. CDR3 in DNA: TGTGCCAGCAGAAGAGACAGGGGAGGGGAGACCCAGTACTTC.

The rearrangement uses TRBV5-1 and TRBJ2-1; 8 positions match TRBD2. The CDR3 runs 15 residues. In germline, CDR1 is SGHRS, CDR2 YFSETQ. J lost 9 bases, V lost 0 bases, and 8 bases had no gene match. This CDR3 is CASSLGRGGSGEQFF. The CDR3 nucleotides are TGCGCCAGCAGCTTGGGACGGGGGGGCTCGGGTGAGCAGTTCTTC.

The chain recombines TRBV10-3 with TRBJ1-5, with D possibly TRBD1 on 6 matching bases. Germline V lookup: CDR1 ENHRY, CDR2 SYGVKD. The CDR3 totals 16 residues. V lost 1 base to trimming and J lost 4 bases, with 14 bases between them. The CDR3 region has the DNA TGTGCCATCAGTGAGTTGGGAGGGGGGTGGAATCAGCCCCAGCATTTT. It is translated as CAISELGGGWNQPQHF.

V is TRBV9 and J is TRBJ2-5; 7 bases line up with TRBD1. The CDR3 contains 14 residues. Trimming at V came to 6 bases and at J to 2 bases, leaving 7 bases not matched to a gene. CDR1 SGDLS and CDR2 YYNGEE come from the germline V gene. The chain's CDR3 is CASTPGQAQETQYF. For the CDR3, the DNA is TGTGCCAGCACCCCCGGACAGGCTCAAGAGACCCAGTACTTC.

The CDR3 region is CASSTVPNNEQFF. For the CDR3, the DNA is TGTGCCAGCAGCACGGTCCCGAACAATGAGCAGTTCTTC. The rearrangement links TRBV7-2 to TRBJ2-1; D not certain. Per germline, CDR1 SGHTA and CDR2 FQGNSA. The CDR3 runs to 13 residues. With 5 bases removed from V and 5 bases from J, the gap between germline ends came to 10 bases.

V is TRBV30 and J is TRBJ1-1; D perhaps matches TRBD1 (5 bases). Trimming removed 2 bases at V and 1 base at J, with 11 bases between. CDR1 is GTSNPN, CDR2 SVGIG, per germline (reference sequence). The CDR3 has 14 amino acids. In nucleotides, the CDR3 is TGTGCCTGGAGTCCCCCAGGGCCGAACACTGAAGCTTTCTTT. This sequence encodes CAWSPPGPNTEAFF.